This TCR beta chain was found in a study of cytomegalovirus exposure and HLA in healthy donors. The PCR employed 60 Vbeta primers together with 13 Jbeta primers. The method was immunoSEQ multiplex PCR; TCRdb's version includes in-frame clones alone and lacks a portion of them. The sample lists approximately 110,000 clones; around three quarters were seen once. The V gene end was trimmed by 3 bases and the J gene end by 1 base; junction bases not matched to a gene: 8. CDR3 length equals 15 residues. CDR1 is SQVTM, CDR2 ANQGSEA, per germline. The specimen sequenced was PBMCs. The receptor was derived from a human donor in good health. The V and J genes are TRBV29-1 and TRBJ2-5; 7 bases are a match to TRBD2. The chain's CDR3 is CSVDKGRGSQETQYF. The CDR3, as DNA: TGCAGCGTTGATAAAGGGAGGGGCTCCCAAGAGACCCAGTACTTC.